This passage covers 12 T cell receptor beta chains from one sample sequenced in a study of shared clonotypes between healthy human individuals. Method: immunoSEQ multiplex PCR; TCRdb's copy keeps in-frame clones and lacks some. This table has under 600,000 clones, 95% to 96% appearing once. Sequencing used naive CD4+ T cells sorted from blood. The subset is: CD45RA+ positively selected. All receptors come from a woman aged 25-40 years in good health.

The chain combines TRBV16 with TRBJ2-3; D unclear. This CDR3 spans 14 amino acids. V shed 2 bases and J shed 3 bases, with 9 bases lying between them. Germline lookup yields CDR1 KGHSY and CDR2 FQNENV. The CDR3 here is CASSQKGWTDTQYF. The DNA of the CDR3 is TGTGCCAGCAGCCAAAAGGGTTGGACAGATACGCAGTATTTT.

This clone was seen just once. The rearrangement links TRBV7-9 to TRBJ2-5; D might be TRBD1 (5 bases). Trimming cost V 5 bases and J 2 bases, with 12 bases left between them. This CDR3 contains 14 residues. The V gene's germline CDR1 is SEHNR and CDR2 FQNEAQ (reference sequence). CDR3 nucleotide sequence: TGTGCCAGCAGCACCCGGACACTTCAAGAGACCCAGTACTTC. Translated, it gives CASSTRTLQETQYF.

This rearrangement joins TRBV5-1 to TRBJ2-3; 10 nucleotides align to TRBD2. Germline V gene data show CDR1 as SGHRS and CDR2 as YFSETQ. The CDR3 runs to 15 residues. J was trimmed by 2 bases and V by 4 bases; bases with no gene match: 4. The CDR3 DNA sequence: TGCGCCAGCAGCCCAACTAGCGGGGCCACAGATACGCAGTATTTT. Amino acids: CASSPTSGATDTQYF.

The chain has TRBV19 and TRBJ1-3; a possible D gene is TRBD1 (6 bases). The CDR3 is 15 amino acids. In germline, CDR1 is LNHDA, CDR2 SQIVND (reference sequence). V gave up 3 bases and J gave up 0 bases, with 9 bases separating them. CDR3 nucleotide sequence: TGTGCCAGTAGTATCCAGGGGAGCTCTGGAAACACCATATATTTT. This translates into CASSIQGSSGNTIYF.

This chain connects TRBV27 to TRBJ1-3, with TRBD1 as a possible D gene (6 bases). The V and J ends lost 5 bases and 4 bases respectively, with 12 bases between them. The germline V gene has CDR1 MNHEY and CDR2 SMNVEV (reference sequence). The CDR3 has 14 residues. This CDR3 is CASSPNRAGNTIYF. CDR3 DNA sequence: TGTGCCAGCAGTCCCAACAGGGCCGGAAACACCATATATTTT.

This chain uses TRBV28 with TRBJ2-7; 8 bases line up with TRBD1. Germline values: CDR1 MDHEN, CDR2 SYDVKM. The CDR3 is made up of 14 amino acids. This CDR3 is CAATGQADSYEQYF. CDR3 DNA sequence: TGTGCTGCTACGGGACAGGCCGACTCCTACGAGCAGTACTTC.

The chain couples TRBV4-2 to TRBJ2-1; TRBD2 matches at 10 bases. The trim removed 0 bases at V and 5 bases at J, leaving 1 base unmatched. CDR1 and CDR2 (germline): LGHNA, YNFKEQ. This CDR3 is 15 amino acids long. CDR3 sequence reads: CASSQEGLADNEQFF. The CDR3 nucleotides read TGTGCCAGCAGCCAAGAAGGACTAGCGGACAATGAGCAGTTCTTC.

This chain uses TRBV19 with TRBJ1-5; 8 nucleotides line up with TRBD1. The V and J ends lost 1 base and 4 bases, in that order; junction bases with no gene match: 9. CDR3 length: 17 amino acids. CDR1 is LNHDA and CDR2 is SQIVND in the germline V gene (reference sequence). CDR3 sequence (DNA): TGTGCCAGTAGTATAGGTTCTCCTAGACAGGGGAATCAGCCCCAGCATTTT. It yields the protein CASSIGSPRQGNQPQHF.

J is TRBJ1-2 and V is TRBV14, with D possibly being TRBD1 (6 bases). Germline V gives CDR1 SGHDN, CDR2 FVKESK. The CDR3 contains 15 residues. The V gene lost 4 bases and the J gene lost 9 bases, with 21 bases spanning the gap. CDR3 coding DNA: TGTGCCAGCAGCCCAGGACAGCACCTAACGTATCGCTACACCTTC. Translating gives CASSPGQHLTYRYTF.

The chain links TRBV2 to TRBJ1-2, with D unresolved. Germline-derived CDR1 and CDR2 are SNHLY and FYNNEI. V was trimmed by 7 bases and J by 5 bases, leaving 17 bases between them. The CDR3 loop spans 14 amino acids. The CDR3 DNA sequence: TGTGCCAGCACCGGCACACCGACCCCGTATGGCTACACCTTC. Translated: CASTGTPTPYGYTF. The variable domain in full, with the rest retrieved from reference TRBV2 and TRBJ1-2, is EPEVTQTPSHQVTQMGQEVILRCVPISNHLYFYWYRQILGQKVEFLVSFYNNEISEKSEIFDDQFSVERPDGSNFTLKIRSTKLEDSAMYFCASTGTPTPYGYTFGSGTRLTVV.

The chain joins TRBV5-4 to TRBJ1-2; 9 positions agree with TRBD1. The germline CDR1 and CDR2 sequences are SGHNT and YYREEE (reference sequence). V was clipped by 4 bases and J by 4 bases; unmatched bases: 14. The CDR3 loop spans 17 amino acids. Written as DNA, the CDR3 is TGTGCCAGCAGCCAATCAACCGGGACAGGGAGTTCCTATGGCTACACCTTC. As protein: CASSQSTGTGSSYGYTF.

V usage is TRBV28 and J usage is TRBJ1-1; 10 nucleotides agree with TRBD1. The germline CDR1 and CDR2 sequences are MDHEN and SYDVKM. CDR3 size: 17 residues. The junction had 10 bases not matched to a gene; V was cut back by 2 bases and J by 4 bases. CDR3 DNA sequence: TGTGCCAGCAGTTTACCACCTGGACAGGGGGGCACCACTGAAGCTTTCTTT. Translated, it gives CASSLPPGQGGTTEAFF.